One and the same sample provided the 24 T cell receptor beta chains below, sequenced in a study of blood T cell repertoires in COVID-19. TCRdb's copy holds only in-frame clones and misses some; the assay was immunoSEQ multiplex PCR. This sample yields a few hundred thousand clones, of which over 70% are seen a single time; about 1.2% belongs to the top ten. Sequencing used peripheral blood. The receptors were gathered from a woman aged 45-65 years with acute or convalescent COVID-19.

The chain recombines TRBV20-1 with TRBJ1-1; D ambiguous. Germline-derived CDR1 and CDR2 are DFQATT and SNEGSKA (reference sequence). CDR3 length: 10 residues. The V end lost 6 bases, the J end lost 5 bases, and 7 bases lay between the germline ends. CDR3 region: CSAGGTEAFF. The CDR3 DNA follows: TGCAGTGCCGGAGGGACTGAAGCTTTCTTT.

This clone is a singleton in its sample. This chain uses TRBV11-2 with TRBJ2-3; TRBD1 agrees at 7 bases. The CDR3 totals 16 residues. The germline V gene encodes CDR1 SGHAT and CDR2 FQNNGV. After removal of 5 bases from V and 0 bases from J, the junction contained 8 bases not matched to a gene. CDR3 sequence reads: CASSHRDRPSTDTQYF. The CDR3, as DNA: TGTGCCAGCAGCCATCGGGACAGACCTAGCACAGATACGCAGTATTTT.

The chain combines TRBV4-2 with TRBJ2-3, with TRBD2 matching 7 bases. J gave up 2 bases and V 0 bases, and 11 bases lay outside the gene matches. The CDR3 consists of 18 residues. CDR1 and CDR2 from the germline V gene are LGHNA and YNFKEQ. CDR3 amino acids: CASSQDLSSGTTTDTQYF. CDR3 DNA sequence: TGTGCCAGCAGCCAAGATCTGTCGAGCGGGACGACCACAGATACGCAGTATTTT.

The V call is TRBV7-9, the J call TRBJ1-5; D remains unclear. Between the trimmed V and J ends, which lost 4 bases and 5 bases, there was a span of 15 bases. Germline V lookup: CDR1 SEHNR, CDR2 FQNEAQ (reference sequence). The CDR3 sequence is 15 residues long. This CDR3 is CASSSALRGDQPQHF. DNA for the CDR3: TGTGCCAGCAGCTCCGCTCTTCGAGGAGATCAGCCCCAGCATTTT.

A few counts support this clone. The chain links TRBV6-1 to TRBJ2-3, with D unclear. Trimming removed 1 base at V and 0 bases at J, with 8 bases between. The CDR3 sequence is 15 residues long. CDR1 and CDR2 from the germline V gene are MNHNS and SASEGT. The CDR3, as DNA: TGTGCCAGCAGTGAAGAAGAGACTAGCACAGATACGCAGTATTTT. Translated, it gives CASSEEETSTDTQYF.

The chain carries TRBV6-2 or TRBV6-3 and TRBJ1-2; TRBD1 matches at 8 bases. CDR1 MNHEY and CDR2 SVGEGT come from the germline V gene. V shed 6 bases, J shed 1 base, and the junction held 4 bases outside the gene matches. The length of the CDR3 is 14 residues. CDR3 protein: CASSPTGDNYGYTF. The CDR3 bases are TGTGCCAGCAGCCCGACAGGGGATAACTATGGCTACACCTTC.

The genes are TRBV5-4 and TRBJ2-1; maybe TRBD2 (5 bases). The CDR3 spans 13 residues. V shed 0 bases and J shed 8 bases, with 9 bases lying between them. Germline CDR1 reads SGHNT; CDR2 reads YYREEE (reference sequence). In DNA, the CDR3 is TGTGCCAGCAGCTTGGCTAGCACTGATGAGCAGTTCTTC. It encodes CASSLASTDEQFF. Based on the CDR3 plus reference TRBV5-4 and TRBJ2-1, the full variable domain is ETGVTQSPTHLIKTRGQQVTLRCSSQSGHNTVSWYQQALGQGPQFIFQYYREEENGRGNFPPRFSGLQFPNYSSELNVNALELDDSALYLCASSLASTDEQFFGPGTRLTVL.

The chain has TRBV18 and TRBJ2-7; D is perhaps TRBD1 (6 bases). Germline V gene data show CDR1 as KGHSH and CDR2 as LQKENI. V shed 5 bases and J shed 3 bases, with 17 bases lying between them. This CDR3 comprises 15 residues. CDR3 in DNA: TGTGCCAGCTCATATTCCAGGGGTCCTTTCTACGAGCAGTACTTC. It translates to CASSYSRGPFYEQYF.

CDR3 region: CASNLGGGYNQPQHF. The CDR3 DNA reads TGTGCCAGTAATCTTGGGGGGGGCTACAATCAGCCCCAGCATTTT. The chain recombines TRBV19 with TRBJ1-5; D perhaps matches TRBD1 (6 bases). The ends were cut back, 7 bases at V and 3 bases at J, with 16 bases in the middle. CDR3 length equals 15 residues. Per the germline V gene, CDR1 is LNHDA and CDR2 is SQIVND (reference sequence).

This clone was seen a handful of times. The CDR3 DNA sequence: TGCGCCAGCAGCCAAGTCAGCGGCCTCTCCGCCGGGAACACCGGGGAGCTGTTTTTT. This encodes CASSQVSGLSAGNTGELFF. The chain recombines TRBV4-1 with TRBJ2-2; D may be TRBD2 (5 bases). CDR3 length equals 19 residues. V was pared by 1 base and J by 1 base, with 19 bases between. Germline V gene sequence: CDR1 MGHRA, CDR2 YSYEKL.

The genes are TRBV19 and TRBJ1-5; 8 nucleotides match TRBD1. Germline V lookup: CDR1 LNHDA, CDR2 SQIVND (reference sequence). The CDR3 is 14 amino acids. The junction had 9 bases not matched to a gene; V was cut back by 8 bases and J by 6 bases. Here the CDR3 reads CASRSGGAGQPQHF. DNA for the CDR3: TGTGCCAGTCGGTCAGGGGGCGCGGGTCAGCCCCAGCATTTT. Looking up the rest from reference TRBV19 and TRBJ1-5 gives the full variable domain: DGGITQSPKYLFRKEGQNVTLSCEQNLNHDAMYWYRQDPGQGLRLIYYSQIVNDFQKGDIAEGYSVSREKKESFPLTVTSAQKNPTAFYLCASRSGGAGQPQHFGDGTRLSIL.

The chain carries TRBV30 and TRBJ2-5; D is perhaps TRBD2 (7 bases). CDR3 length: 13 residues. CDR1 and CDR2 from the germline V gene are GTSNPN and SVGIG (reference sequence). The germline V and J ends were trimmed by 0 bases and 4 bases, with 9 bases remaining between them. DNA for the CDR3: TGTGCCTGGAGTGTACGGGGGGCAGAGACCCAGTACTTC. As protein: CAWSVRGAETQYF.

This clone was seen a single time. The J gene is TRBJ2-3, the V gene TRBV7-8, with 7 bases matching TRBD1. CDR1 is SGHVS, CDR2 FQNEAQ, per germline. The CDR3 length is 16 residues. V lost 3 bases and J lost 2; bases outside the gene matches: 8. DNA of the CDR3: TGTGCCAGCAGCTTGGGACGGGGACAGATCACAGATACGCAGTATTTT. It yields the protein CASSLGRGQITDTQYF.

V and J are TRBV20-1 and TRBJ1-2; D is possibly TRBD1 (6 bases). This CDR3 spans 11 amino acids. CDR1 DFQATT and CDR2 SNEGSKA come from the germline V gene (reference sequence). Trimming took 2 bases from V and 9 from J, leaving 10 bases between them. CDR3 sequence: CSARKGDSYTF. Here the CDR3 DNA reads TGCAGTGCTAGAAAGGGGGACAGCTACACCTTC.

The genes are TRBV4-1 and TRBJ2-1, with D possibly TRBD2 on 6 matching bases. CDR1 and CDR2 (germline): MGHRA, YSYEKL. This CDR3 is built from 15 residues. Trimming stripped 1 base from V and 5 bases from J, with 12 bases between. The CDR3: CASSQGGDRNNEQFF. The CDR3 DNA follows: TGCGCCAGCAGCCAAGGCGGGGATAGAAACAATGAGCAGTTCTTC.

This clone came up once. The chain combines TRBV5-6 with TRBJ2-5; 11 bases line up with TRBD2. After removal of 1 base from V and 5 bases from J, the junction contained 7 bases not matched to a gene. The germline gives CDR1 SGHDT, CDR2 YYEEEE. The CDR3 covers 16 residues. The CDR3 bases are TGTGCCAGCAGCTTGACTAGCGGGAGAGGTTTGGAGACCCAGTACTTC. Translated, it gives CASSLTSGRGLETQYF. Together with reference TRBV5-6 and TRBJ2-5, the CDR3 gives the full variable domain: DAGVTQSPTHLIKTRGQQVTLRCSPKSGHDTVSWYQQALGQGPQFIFQYYEEEERQRGNFPDRFSGHQFPNYSSELNVNALLLGDSALYLCASSLTSGRGLETQYFGPGTRLLVL.

This clone was recorded only once. For the CDR3, the DNA is TGTGCCAGCAGGCGATCGGGTAACACTGAAGCTTTCTTT. This translates into CASRRSGNTEAFF. The chain employs TRBV4-2 and TRBJ1-1; the D is unclear. The CDR3 is 13 residues long. The V and J ends lost 6 bases and 2 bases respectively, with 10 bases between them. CDR1 and CDR2 (germline): LGHNA, YNFKEQ.

This sequence joins TRBV29-1 and TRBJ2-3, with 8 nucleotides matching TRBD1. CDR1 and CDR2 from the germline V gene are SQVTM and ANQGSEA. CDR3 length equals 14 residues. With V trimmed by 6 bases and J by 0 bases, 5 bases remained unmatched. The CDR3 nucleotides read TGCAGCGTACTCCGGGACAGGAGCACAGATACGCAGTATTTT. Residues: CSVLRDRSTDTQYF.

The chain recombines TRBV6-5 with TRBJ2-1, with D perhaps matching TRBD1 (6 bases). Germline V gene data show CDR1 as MNHEY and CDR2 as SVGAGI. Trimming cost V 2 bases and J 6 bases, with 14 bases left between them. The CDR3 length is 15 residues. The CDR3 region has the DNA TGTGCCAGCAGTTACCGGGACACTAACCCCAATGAGCAGTTCTTC. Residues: CASSYRDTNPNEQFF.

This clone was picked up a small number of times. The chain links TRBV15 to TRBJ1-1, with a possible D match to TRBD1 (5 bases). The germline V gene has CDR1 LNHNV and CDR2 YYDKDF (reference sequence). V was cut by 1 base and J by 7 bases, with 10 bases left in between. The CDR3 is 13 residues long. CDR3: CATSRGTPSEAFF. The CDR3 DNA sequence: TGTGCCACCAGCAGAGGGACACCAAGTGAAGCTTTCTTT.

V and J are TRBV3-1 (or the pseudogene TRBV3-2) and TRBJ2-5; tentative D call: TRBD2 (6 bases). The CDR3 covers 15 residues. Between the trimmed V and J ends, which lost 5 bases and 3 bases, there was a span of 16 bases. The germline gives CDR1 LGHDT, CDR2 YNNKEL (reference sequence). CDR3 protein: CASSDFGTPEETQYF. CDR3 in DNA: TGTGCCAGCAGCGATTTCGGGACTCCAGAAGAGACCCAGTACTTC.

This clone has a handful of counts. The CDR3 DNA reads TGTGCCAGCAGTGTTACAGGTAACAATGAGCAGTTCTTC. Translated: CASSVTGNNEQFF. The chain joins TRBV2 to TRBJ2-1; maybe TRBD1 (5 bases). Germline V gives CDR1 SNHLY, CDR2 FYNNEI. The germline V and J ends were trimmed by 4 bases and 5 bases, with 9 bases remaining between them. The CDR3 is 13 amino acids.

This clone has ten or more counts. The same CDR3 is also encoded by other DNA sequences in this sample. The chain is built from TRBV9 and TRBJ2-1; the match to TRBD2 covers 10 bases. The germline V gene has CDR1 SGDLS and CDR2 YYNGEE. V shed 3 bases, J shed 5 bases, and the junction held 5 bases outside the gene matches. This CDR3 contains 15 residues. The CDR3 here is CASSALAGDNNEQFF. In DNA form, the CDR3 reads TGTGCCAGCAGCGCGCTAGCGGGAGACAACAATGAGCAGTTCTTC.

This CDR3 is CASSQALDWGYTF. The CDR3 DNA reads as TGTGCCAGCAGCCAAGCTCTTGACTGGGGCTACACCTTC. J is TRBJ1-2 and V is TRBV3-1 (or the pseudogene TRBV3-2); D gene uncertain. CDR1 and CDR2 (germline): LGHDT, YNNKEL (reference sequence). The CDR3 covers 13 residues. Trimming removed 1 base from V and 8 bases from J, with 11 bases in between.